Here is one T cell receptor (beta chain) with its context. The antigen is unknown. This record belongs to a study of T cell responses to AZD1222 COVID-19 vaccine. Study-level points and caveats: Spike regions recognized by vaccine-associated CD4 TCRs spanned the protein, led by 160-218 and 743-854.

Sequencing was performed with immunoSEQ multiplex PCR; in TCRdb, only in-frame clones are kept and a portion is missing. The table shows approximately 170,000 clones, with more than 80% occurring only once. The CDR3 sequence is 15 residues long. Looked up from germline, CDR1 is PRHDT and CDR2 is FYEKMQ (reference sequence). With V trimmed by 5 bases and J by 5 bases, 7 bases remained unmatched. The specimen was peripheral blood, collected on day 0 of AZD1222 vaccination. The TCR sequence derives from an adult in good health. The chain carries TRBV13 and TRBJ2-3; 10 nucleotides line up with TRBD2. The CDR3 sequence: CASSPEGTSVDTQYF. The DNA of the CDR3 is TGTGCCAGCAGCCCCGAGGGGACTAGCGTAGATACGCAGTATTTT.